This T cell receptor beta chain was recovered during a study of shared clonotypes between healthy human individuals. Study observations and caveats: All-four-donor shared clonotypes had higher generation probabilities than non-shared clonotypes did.

Sorted-subset replicate PCR reactions were performed with roughly 200 ng DNA, corresponding to about 30,000 T cell genomes. Using immunoSEQ multiplex PCR, the repertoire was profiled, and TCRdb retains in-frame clones only, with some absent. The sample contains approximately 1.5 million clones, approximately 98.5% of which appear only once. About this clone: What it binds is unknown.

The germline V gene has CDR1 SGHDT and CDR2 YYEEEE. The CDR3 runs 14 residues. Trimming shortened V by 0 bases and J by 6 bases, and 13 bases separated the two germline ends. Sequencing input: naive CD4+ T cells sorted from blood. Subset indicated: CD45RA+ positively selected. This receptor was taken from a man in his thirties or forties in good health. The chain links TRBV5-6 to TRBJ2-7; D is possibly TRBD2 (5 bases). The CDR3 here is CASSLASSGGEQYF. The CDR3 DNA reads TGTGCCAGCAGCTTGGCTAGCTCCGGAGGCGAGCAGTACTTC.